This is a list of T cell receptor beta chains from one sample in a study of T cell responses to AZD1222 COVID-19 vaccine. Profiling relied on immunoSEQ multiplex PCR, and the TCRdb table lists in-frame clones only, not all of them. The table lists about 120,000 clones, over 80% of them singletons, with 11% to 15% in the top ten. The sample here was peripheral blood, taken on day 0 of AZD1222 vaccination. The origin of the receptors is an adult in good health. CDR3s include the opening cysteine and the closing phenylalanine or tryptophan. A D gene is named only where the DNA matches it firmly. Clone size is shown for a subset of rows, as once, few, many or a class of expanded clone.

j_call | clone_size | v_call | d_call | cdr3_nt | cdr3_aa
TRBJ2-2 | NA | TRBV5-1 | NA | TGCGCCAGCAGCGTACAGGTGTTGGAGACCGGGGAGCTGTTTTTT | CASSVQVLETGELFF
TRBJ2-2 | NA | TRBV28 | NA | TGTGCCAGCAGACCTCGGAGGATCGCGAACACCGGGGAGCTGTTTTTT | CASRPRRIANTGELFF
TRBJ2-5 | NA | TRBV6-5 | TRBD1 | TGTGCCAGCAGAGCGGGACAGGGGGTCCAAGAGACCCAGTACTTC | CASRAGQGVQETQYF
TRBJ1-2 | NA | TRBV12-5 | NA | TGTGCTAGTGGTGAGATAGACAGGTCGTCCGGCTACACCTTC | CASGEIDRSSGYTF
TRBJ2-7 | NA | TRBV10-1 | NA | TGCGCCAGCAGTGAGATGGCGGATACCTACGAGCAGTACTTC | CASSEMADTYEQYF
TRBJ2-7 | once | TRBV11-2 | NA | TGTGCCAGCAGCTTAGTACAGGGTTTCCACGAGCAGTACTTC | CASSLVQGFHEQYF
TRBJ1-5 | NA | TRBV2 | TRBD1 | TGTGCCAGCAGGCAAACAGGGGGTAACAATCAGCCCCAGCATTTT | CASRQTGGNNQPQHF
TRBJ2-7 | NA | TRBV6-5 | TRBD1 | TGTGCCAGCAGTTCAGGGGGCGTCGGCTCCTACGAGCAGTACTTC | CASSSGGVGSYEQYF
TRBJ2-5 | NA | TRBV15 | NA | TGTGCCACCAGCAGAGCCGGTGACACAGGCCTAAAAGAGACCCAGTACTTC | CATSRAGDTGLKETQYF
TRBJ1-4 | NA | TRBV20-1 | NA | TGCAGTGCTAGTGCTAGGGAAAAACTGTTTTTT | CSASAREKLFF
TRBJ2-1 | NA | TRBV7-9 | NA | TGTGCCAGCAGCCCTGCTGGGGGGAGCTCCTACAATGAGCAGTTCTTC | CASSPAGGSSYNEQFF
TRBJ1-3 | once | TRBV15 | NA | TGTGCCACCAGCAGAGATGTCGGGGCAACTGGAAACACCATATATTTT | CATSRDVGATGNTIYF
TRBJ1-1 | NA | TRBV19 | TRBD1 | TGTGCCAGTAGTGGCGGGACAGGGGCGCGTGGGACTGAAGCTTTCTTT | CASSGGTGARGTEAFF
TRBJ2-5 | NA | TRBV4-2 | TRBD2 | TGTGCCAGCAGCCAAAGGACTAGCGGGACCGGAGGGACCCAGTACTTC | CASSQRTSGTGGTQYF
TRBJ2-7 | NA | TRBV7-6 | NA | TGTGCCAGCAGTGGGGACGGGTCGAGCTCCTACGAGCAGTACTTC | CASSGDGSSSYEQYF
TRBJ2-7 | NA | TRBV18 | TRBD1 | TGTGCCAGCTCACGAGCCGGGACAGGAGCCTACGAGCAGTACTTC | CASSRAGTGAYEQYF
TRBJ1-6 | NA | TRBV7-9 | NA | TGTGCCAGCAGCTTGGACCAGGGGACACCCCTCCACTTT | CASSLDQGTPLHF
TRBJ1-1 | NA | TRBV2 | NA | TGTGCCAGTGAATGGACGGAGAACACTGAAGCTTTCTTT | CASEWTENTEAFF
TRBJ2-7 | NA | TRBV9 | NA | TGTGCCAGCAGCCTGGACATACACTACGAGCAGTACTTC | CASSLDIHYEQYF
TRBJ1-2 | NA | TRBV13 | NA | TGTGCCAGCAGCCGTCAGGGTGTTTCTGGCTACACCTTC | CASSRQGVSGYTF
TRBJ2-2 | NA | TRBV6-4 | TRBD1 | TGTGCCAGCAGTCCACAGGGGACGGACGGGGAGCTGTTTTTT | CASSPQGTDGELFF
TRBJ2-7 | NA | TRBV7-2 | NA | TGTGCCAGCAGCTTAGGGGGCCCCTCGACCTACGAGCAGTACTTC | CASSLGGPSTYEQYF
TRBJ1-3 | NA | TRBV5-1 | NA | TGCGCCAGCAGCTTGGCCCCCCGGAACTCTGGAAACACCATATATTTT | CASSLAPRNSGNTIYF
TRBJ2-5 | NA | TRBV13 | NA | TGTGCCAGCAGCACCCGGGAAGCTCAAGCGACCCAGTACTTC | CASSTREAQATQYF
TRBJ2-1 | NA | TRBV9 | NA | TGTGCCAGCAGCGCAAGCGGAAGCTCCTACAATGAGCAGTTCTTC | CASSASGSSYNEQFF
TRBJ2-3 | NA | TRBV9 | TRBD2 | TGTGCCAGCAGCGTGTCAACGGGAGGAAGCACAGATACGCAGTATTTT | CASSVSTGGSTDTQYF
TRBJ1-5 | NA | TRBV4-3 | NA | TGCGCCAGCAGCCAAGATCTACTTTCCGGCATGCCTTGGCCCCAGCATTTT | CASSQDLLSGMPWPQHF